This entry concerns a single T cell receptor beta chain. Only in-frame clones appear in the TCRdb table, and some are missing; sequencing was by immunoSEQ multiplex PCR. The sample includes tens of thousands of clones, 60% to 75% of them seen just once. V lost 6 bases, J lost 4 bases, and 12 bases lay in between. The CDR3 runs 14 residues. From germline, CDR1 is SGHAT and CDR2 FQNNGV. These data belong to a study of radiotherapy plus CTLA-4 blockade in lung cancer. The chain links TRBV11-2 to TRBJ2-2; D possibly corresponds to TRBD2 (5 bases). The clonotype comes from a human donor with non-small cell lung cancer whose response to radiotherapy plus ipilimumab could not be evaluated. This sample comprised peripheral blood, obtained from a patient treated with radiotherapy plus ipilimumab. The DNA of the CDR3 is TGTGCCAGCAGGATAGGACTGGGCACCGGGGAGCTGTTTTTT. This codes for CASRIGLGTGELFF.